This entry concerns a single T cell receptor (beta chain). These data belong to a study of blood T cell repertoires in COVID-19. Study-level information: In each case, the material was cDNA or gDNA derived from T cells, B-cell-depleted T cells, or PBMCs.

The CDR3 totals 17 residues. From germline, CDR1 is SGHAT and CDR2 FQNNGV. V lost 0 bases to trimming and J lost 1 base; unmatched junction nucleotides: 8. Repertoires were generated with immunoSEQ multiplex PCR, while TCRdb's copy carries only in-frame clones and drops some. The sample holds around 110,000 clones, about 80% seen once. This chain uses TRBV11-2 with TRBJ2-7; 8 bases line up with TRBD1. Sequenced material: peripheral blood. The receptor was derived from a man in his 60s with active or convalescent COVID-19. The CDR3 protein is CASSLDPAGGLSYEQYF. In DNA form, the CDR3 reads TGTGCCAGCAGCTTAGATCCGGCAGGGGGCCTATCCTACGAGCAGTACTTC.